The 11 T cell receptor beta chains below were found in one sample sequenced in a study of blood T cell repertoires in COVID-19. Generated by immunoSEQ multiplex PCR, the TCRdb table keeps only in-frame clones and is missing some. Of hundreds of thousands of clones in the sample, 85% to 90% were seen once. The material sequenced was peripheral blood. All receptors come from a man aged 45 to 65 with COVID-19, enrolled during active disease.

This sequence joins TRBV6-5 and TRBJ2-7, with 8 positions matching TRBD1. The CDR3 has 13 amino acids. Per the germline V gene, CDR1 is MNHEY and CDR2 is SVGAGI. The V segment lost 5 bases and the J segment 3 bases; nucleotides outside the gene matches: 3. CDR3 in amino acids: CASSRGQGYEQYF. CDR3 DNA: TGTGCCAGCAGTAGAGGACAGGGCTACGAGCAGTACTTC.

This clone appeared once. This chain connects TRBV5-6 to TRBJ1-2, with 8 bases identical to TRBD1. The CDR3 length is 13 residues. V gave up 7 bases and J gave up 8 bases; unmatched junction bases: 10. Per the germline V gene, CDR1 is SGHDT and CDR2 is YYEEEE. The CDR3 DNA is TGTGCCAGCGTCCGGCAGGGGGCAGAGGGCTACACCTTC. Its protein is CASVRQGAEGYTF.

The chain couples TRBV14 to TRBJ2-1; 7 bases are shared with TRBD2. The CDR3 spans 15 residues. V gave up 3 bases and J gave up 7 bases; unmatched junction bases: 9. From germline, CDR1 is SGHDN and CDR2 FVKESK. The CDR3 sequence is CASSQTSLVGNEQFF. Written as DNA, the CDR3 is TGTGCCAGCAGCCAGACTAGCCTGGTGGGGAATGAGCAGTTCTTC.

The rearrangement uses TRBV9 and TRBJ2-1; D possibly corresponds to TRBD2 (5 bases). This CDR3 contains 17 residues. CDR1 is SGDLS, CDR2 YYNGEE, per germline. The V gene lost 0 bases and the J gene lost 0 bases, with 13 bases spanning the gap. CDR3 residues: CASSVDLLRGSYNEQFF. CDR3 sequence (DNA): TGTGCCAGCAGCGTAGATTTACTACGGGGCTCCTACAATGAGCAGTTCTTC.

V gene TRBV6-1 combines with J gene TRBJ1-6; no clear D. Germline CDR1 is MNHNS and CDR2 is SASEGT. With 2 bases removed from V and 8 bases from J, the gap between germline ends came to 13 bases. The CDR3 has 15 amino acids. CDR3 residues: CASSELGATDSPLHF. The CDR3 DNA sequence: TGTGCCAGCAGTGAACTCGGAGCGACGGATTCACCCCTCCACTTT.

The rearrangement links TRBV19 to TRBJ1-5, with TRBD1 matching over 9 bases. This CDR3 comprises 15 residues. From germline, CDR1 is LNHDA and CDR2 SQIVND (reference sequence). V trimming: 3 bases; J trimming: 7 bases; junction bases outside the gene matches: 7. This CDR3 is CASSIRQGVGQPQHF. The DNA for the CDR3 is TGTGCCAGTAGTATTAGACAGGGGGTTGGACAGCCCCAGCATTTT.

This clone came up many times. The rearrangement links TRBV13 to TRBJ1-1; 8 bases line up with TRBD1. J gave up 6 bases and V 0 bases, and 0 bases lay outside the gene matches. Germline V gives CDR1 PRHDT, CDR2 FYEKMQ (reference sequence). This CDR3 has 13 residues. CDR3 sequence reads: CASSLGQGAEAFF. The DNA of the CDR3 is TGTGCCAGCAGCTTAGGACAGGGGGCTGAAGCTTTCTTT.

This chain uses TRBV3-1 (or the pseudogene TRBV3-2) with TRBJ1-5, with 7 bases identical to TRBD1. Trimming took 8 bases from V and 1 from J; bases not matched to a gene: 8. This CDR3 is built from 15 residues. Germline V gene data show CDR1 as LGHDT and CDR2 as YNNKEL (reference sequence). The CDR3 loop is CASSPQGDSNQPQHF. The CDR3 bases are TGTGCCAGCTCTCCTCAGGGGGACAGCAATCAGCCCCAGCATTTT.

The chain employs TRBV5-5 and TRBJ2-7; 11 nucleotides match TRBD1. V gave up 4 bases and J gave up 2 bases; unmatched junction bases: 5. This CDR3 has 15 residues. Germline CDR1 and CDR2: SGHKS and YYEKEE (reference sequence). DNA for the CDR3: TGTGCCAGCAGCGACCGGGACAGGGGGACCTACGAGCAGTACTTC. Translating it yields CASSDRDRGTYEQYF.

The chain links TRBV6-5 to TRBJ2-7; TRBD2 aligns across 12 bases. The CDR3 has 15 residues. After removal of 4 bases from V and 2 bases from J, the junction contained 3 bases not matched to a gene. The germline V gene encodes CDR1 MNHEY and CDR2 SVGAGI. The CDR3 spells CASSLLAGGPYEQYF. The CDR3 DNA is TGTGCCAGCAGTTTACTAGCGGGGGGCCCCTACGAGCAGTACTTC.

The CDR3 region is CASSQGGGPGYTF. CDR3 nucleotides: TGTGCCAGCAGCCAAGGCGGCGGTCCGGGCTACACCTTC. The rearrangement links TRBV14 to TRBJ1-2; D gene unclear. There are 13 residues in the CDR3. Per germline, CDR1 SGHDN and CDR2 FVKESK. Trimming took off 1 base at V and 8 bases at J, with 11 bases between the two ends.